These 19 T cell receptor beta chains share one sample of origin, sequenced in a study of blood T cell repertoires in COVID-19. The assay was immunoSEQ multiplex PCR, and TCRdb's table has in-frame clones only and misses some. The data show some 140,000 clones, with almost 80% seen just once and about 10% held by the top ten. The sequenced sample consisted of peripheral blood. All receptors come from a man aged 55-75 years who had recovered from COVID-19.

The genes are TRBV5-8 and TRBJ2-7; 10 nucleotides match TRBD1. This CDR3 is built from 19 residues. J was trimmed by 3 bases and V by 4 bases; bases with no gene match: 19. Germline V CDR1 and CDR2: SGHTS, YDEGEE. In nucleotides, the CDR3 is TGTGCCAGCAGCCTCGGCGGGGGACAGGGGCTAACATCGGACTACGAGCAGTACTTC. As protein: CASSLGGGQGLTSDYEQYF.

The rearrangement links TRBV4-3 to TRBJ1-4; the D gene is possibly TRBD1 (5 bases). The CDR3 extends over 14 amino acids. Germline V CDR1 and CDR2: LGHNA, YSLEER. V lost 0 bases to trimming and J lost 8 bases, with 10 bases between them. CDR3: CASSQEGGREKLFF. The CDR3 DNA reads TGCGCCAGCAGCCAAGAGGGGGGGAGGGAAAAACTGTTTTTT.

In its sample, this clone was seen once. The rearrangement links TRBV2 to TRBJ2-3, with TRBD1 matching 8 bases. This CDR3 contains 13 residues. Germline V gene lookup returns CDR1 SNHLY and CDR2 FYNNEI. V lost 10 bases, J lost 5 bases, and 8 bases stayed unmatched. CDR3 amino acids: CAKWTGSGDTQYF. The CDR3 DNA is TGTGCCAAATGGACAGGGTCGGGAGATACGCAGTATTTT.

The chain couples TRBV9 to TRBJ1-1; a weak D match, TRBD1 (5 bases). V was trimmed by 3 bases and J by 4 bases, leaving 16 bases between them. CDR3 length: 15 amino acids. Germline V gene lookup returns CDR1 SGDLS and CDR2 YYNGEE. This CDR3 reads CASSADWGVGTEAFF. CDR3 coding DNA: TGTGCCAGCAGCGCCGATTGGGGGGTAGGCACTGAAGCTTTCTTT.

In this sample, this clone turned up once. The gene calls are TRBV6-6 and TRBJ1-2; no firm D call. The germline V and J ends were trimmed by 0 bases and 8 bases, with 10 bases remaining between them. From germline, CDR1 is MNHNY and CDR2 SVGAGI (reference sequence). The CDR3 is 13 amino acids. CDR3 bases: TGTGCCAGCAGTTACTCACCGAGGAACGGCTACACCTTC. Protein: CASSYSPRNGYTF.

The gene calls are TRBV28 and TRBJ2-5, with 9 bases lining up with TRBD2. V lost 6 bases and J lost 5; bases outside the gene matches: 7. Germline V gene sequence: CDR1 MDHEN, CDR2 SYDVKM. This CDR3 spans 14 amino acids. CDR3 nucleotide sequence: TGTGCCAGCAGAGTAGCGGGAGTGATGGAGACCCAGTACTTC. As protein: CASRVAGVMETQYF.

The sample holds one count of this clone. The CDR3 protein is CASSPSGRVYGYTF. The CDR3, as DNA: TGTGCCAGCAGCCCGTCCGGCAGGGTGTATGGCTACACCTTC. The chain links TRBV6-2 or TRBV6-3 to TRBJ1-2; possible D gene TRBD1, 5 bases. Between the trimmed V and J ends, which lost 6 bases and 5 bases, there was a span of 16 bases. The CDR3 has 14 residues. Per germline, CDR1 MNHEY and CDR2 SVGEGT.

The J gene is TRBJ1-6, the V gene TRBV18; 8 bases are a match to TRBD1. The trim removed 2 bases at V and 7 bases at J, leaving 7 bases unmatched. CDR3 size: 16 residues. Per the germline V gene, CDR1 is KGHSH and CDR2 is LQKENI. CDR3 amino acids: CASSPRNRGNNSPLHF. CDR3 in DNA: TGTGCCAGCTCACCAAGAAACAGGGGGAACAATTCACCCCTCCACTTT.

This clone has only a few counts. The rearrangement joins TRBV19 to TRBJ1-5; TRBD1 matches 7 bases. CDR1 and CDR2 (germline): LNHDA, SQIVND (reference sequence). V was clipped by 6 bases and J by 4 bases; unmatched bases: 9. This CDR3 is 15 amino acids long. Here the CDR3 reads CASRTTGAVNQPQHF. CDR3 bases: TGTGCCAGTAGGACCACAGGGGCGGTAAATCAGCCCCAGCATTTT.

V gene TRBV20-1 combines with J gene TRBJ1-2, with a tentative D call TRBD1 (6 bases). Trimming removed 6 bases at V and 3 bases at J, with 14 bases between. Germline V CDR1 and CDR2: DFQATT, SNEGSKA (reference sequence). The CDR3 extends over 13 amino acids. CDR3 residues: CSASLGGDYGYTF. In DNA, the CDR3 is TGCAGTGCGAGTCTAGGGGGGGACTATGGCTACACCTTC.

The CDR3 region has the DNA TGCGCCAGCAGAACAGGGGGAGCTAGGTGGGAGACCCAGTACTTC. Translation: CASRTGGARWETQYF. The chain recombines TRBV23-1 with TRBJ2-5; 8 nucleotides line up with TRBD1. TRBV23-1 is labeled an ORF, and its function is uncertain. The CDR3 has 15 amino acids. Unmatched junction bases numbered 11, after V lost 6 bases and J lost 5 bases.

V is TRBV5-1 and J is TRBJ1-1; maybe TRBD1 (5 bases). Germline CDR1 reads SGHRS; CDR2 reads YFSETQ. The CDR3 is 15 residues long. V was clipped by 4 bases and J by 2 bases, with 15 bases between them. CDR3 region: CASSPGGGDNTEAFF. CDR3 nucleotides: TGCGCCAGCAGCCCCGGCGGAGGGGACAACACTGAAGCTTTCTTT.

The chain uses TRBV27 and TRBJ2-1; D is uncertain. With 2 bases removed from V and 0 bases from J, the gap between germline ends came to 8 bases. The CDR3 has 15 residues. Germline CDR1 and CDR2: MNHEY and SMNVEV (reference sequence). CDR3 sequence (DNA): TGTGCCAGCAGTTTAACCGCGAGCTCCTACAATGAGCAGTTCTTC. The encoded protein is CASSLTASSYNEQFF.

The gene calls are TRBV6-5 and TRBJ2-7, with 9 positions matching TRBD1. Germline V gene lookup returns CDR1 MNHEY and CDR2 SVGAGI. The J segment lost 4 bases and the V segment lost 6 bases, leaving 4 bases of the junction unmatched. The CDR3 runs 13 residues. The CDR3 sequence: CASSRTGEYEQYF. The CDR3 DNA reads TGTGCCAGCAGCCGGACAGGGGAATACGAGCAGTACTTC.

This chain uses TRBV7-5 with TRBJ2-1; the D call in the table, TRBD1, was not verified against the DNA. TRBV7-5 is shown as a pseudogene. The length of the CDR3 is 14 residues. The CDR3 nucleotides read TGTGCCAGAAGCTTAGACACGCTCTACAATGAGCAGTTCTTC. Translated, it gives CARSLDTLYNEQFF.

The chain couples TRBV19 to TRBJ1-4; TRBD1 agrees at 11 bases. Trimming at V came to 5 bases and at J to 8 bases, leaving 7 bases not matched to a gene. CDR3 length: 15 amino acids. CDR1 is LNHDA, CDR2 SQIVND, per germline (reference sequence). Here the CDR3 reads CASSLGQGAGEKLFF. Here the CDR3 DNA reads TGTGCCAGTAGTCTTGGACAGGGGGCAGGAGAAAAACTGTTTTTT.

The chain combines TRBV11-2 with TRBJ2-5; 7 bases match TRBD2. J was trimmed by 2 bases and V by 5 bases; bases with no gene match: 5. The CDR3 contains 14 residues. Germline CDR1 reads SGHAT; CDR2 reads FQNNGV. The CDR3 is CASSHPSGQETQYF. The CDR3 DNA is TGTGCCAGCAGCCATCCTAGCGGACAAGAGACCCAGTACTTC.

This chain joins TRBV7-2 and TRBJ2-1; TRBD2 agrees at 10 bases. The CDR3 spans 14 residues. Germline-derived CDR1 and CDR2 are SGHTA and FQGNSA. Germline trimming cut 4 bases from V and 4 bases from J; bases unmatched to any gene: 1. CDR3 sequence reads: CASSWTSGYNEQFF. CDR3 DNA: TGTGCCAGCAGCTGGACTAGCGGTTACAATGAGCAGTTCTTC.

This chain uses TRBV29-1 with TRBJ1-1; 7 bases are a match to TRBD1. Germline trimming cut 7 bases from V and 0 bases from J; bases unmatched to any gene: 8. Germline assignment: CDR1 SQVTM and CDR2 ANQGSEA. The CDR3 has 14 residues. The CDR3 region has the DNA TGCAGCGCTCAAATTGGGACAGTGAACACTGAAGCTTTCTTT. It translates to CSAQIGTVNTEAFF.